The present entry profiles one T cell receptor (beta chain) with its context. Germline-derived CDR1 and CDR2 are MNHNY and SVGAGI (reference sequence). V lost 11 bases and J lost 8, with 25 bases in between. The CDR3 spans 15 residues. This entry belongs to a study of shared T cell receptors in the human thymus. Clones were sequenced by immunoSEQ multiplex PCR, and TCRdb holds only the in-frame ones, with some missing. The profile covers a few hundred thousand clones, with approximately 95% appearing a single time and 0.015% to 0.02% taken by the ten largest. What was sequenced was thymocytes. The receptor's source is a human donor. J is TRBJ2-1 and V is TRBV6-6, with a weak D call TRBD2 (5 bases). The DNA for the CDR3 is TGTGCCGGAAGTTCCGACTACGGATCTTGGCATGAGCAGTTCTTC. Translated, it gives CAGSSDYGSWHEQFF.